This T cell receptor beta chain emerged from a study of spatial heterogeneity in lung cancer (dated by TCRdb to about 2019). For context, the study as a whole: Beta-chain transcripts were consistently detected in greater numbers than alpha-chain transcripts, which likely reflected higher beta-chain transcript abundance. In the raw uncorrected reads, each unique combination of TCR and UMI appeared on average more than ten times. At surgery, both alpha and beta chains were TCR-sequenced in over 200 tumor regions, about 64 matched nontumor lung samples and around 50 PBMC samples. The study quantitatively compared TCR alpha and beta repertoires across multiple tumor regions, matched nontumor lung and blood in non-small cell lung cancer. Nonsynonymous mutation counts, determined by whole-exome sequencing of tumor tissue, were related to features of the TCR repertoire.

CDR1 MNHEY and CDR2 SVGEGT were looked up in the germline V gene. V is shortened by 4 bases, J by 2 bases, and the region joining them spans 12 bases. There are 14 amino acids in the CDR3, from cysteine to phenylalanine inclusive. CDR3 DNA only is kept here, 42 bases in frame from base 1. Library prep was done by 5' RACE. This sample was sequenced with a NextSeq 500. The TCR library protocol attached a unique molecular identifier to each TCR cDNA molecule to allow correction of PCR and sequencing errors. On the authors' methods: TCR identification, UMI-based error correction and CDR3 extraction were performed with Decombinator tools. Expanded TCRs were defined as those above a frequency of 2 per 1,000, corresponding to the top 1% of the tumor frequency distribution. Rényi diversity was computed with the R vegan package after subsampling each repertoire 100 times to 5,000 TCRs. CDR3 similarity networks were constructed using string-kernel similarity of amino acid triplets, with links drawn between CDR3s whose pairwise similarity was above 0.82. Clones were called with MiXCR by TCRdb after fastp trimmed the public reads at Q25, and only in-frame beta chains were retained. Rows merge per CDR3 protein into single entries with the most common DNA and genes. The V and J calls reflect TCRdb's pipeline rather than the authors' work. The sample contains 75,000 to 85,000 distinct CDR3 sequences, about 20% of them found a single time. 5% to 7.5% of the sample goes to the ten largest clones.

The study at large found these results: Additional single-cell paired TCR alpha and beta sequencing was considered necessary to confirm, at a functional level, the hypothesis that regional TCRs recognize regional mutations. Ubiquitous expanded tumor TCRs were detected in blood more often at tumor resection than at routine follow-up.

Per the publication, the time point label means: sample taken at primary tumor resection. For TCR sequencing, whole RNA was extracted from tumor and nontumor lung tissue, or from cryopreserved PBMC samples, and no cell sorting was done. The donors were approximately 70 patients from the lung TRACERx cohort who had early-stage, untreated non-small cell lung cancer. Patients were selected for TCR sequencing only if sufficient RNA was available from at least two tumor regions. A word on this clonotype: It has no known antigen specificity. There are no base qualities to consult, and no much larger clone falls within one base.

The sequence links TRBV6-2 or TRBV6-3 to TRBJ2-7, and possibly TRBD1, on 6 matching bases. The material was PBMCs, obtained at surgery. The TCR originated in a male donor with early-stage non-small cell lung cancer. The sequenced DNA: TGTGCCAGCAGTTCAGGACAGAGAACCTACGAGCAGTACTTC. Translation gives CASSSGQRTYEQYF.